The entry below gives a single T cell receptor (beta chain) sequence along with its context. This clone was detected only a few times. Its antigen has not been determined. The sample holds no much larger clone one base away, and base qualities are not on file. This entry comes from a study of T cell changes during pregnancy in multiple sclerosis (dated by TCRdb to about 2019). Regarding the complete study: The study examined how the T cell repertoire changed over the course of pregnancy in women with multiple sclerosis.

Via the germline V gene, CDR1 is SGHTA and CDR2 FQGNSA. The CDR3, cysteine through phenylalanine, is 13 amino acids long. Only CDR3 DNA is held: 39 bases, read in frame from base 1. V is cut back by 4 bases and J by 6 bases, with 3 bases in the junction unmatched. Library prep was done by the immunoSEQ multiplex PCR assay. The source is immuneACCESS, and TCRdb retained only in-frame sequences with V and J called. Part of the clones is not carried over; for the studies checked, unresolved V genes explain less than half of this, and the remainder is unexplained. Recorded for this sample are tens of thousands of clones; roughly 93% of them occurred a single time. The ten largest clones add up to less than 1.5% of the sample.

The material sequenced was peripheral blood, taken in the third trimester of pregnancy. The V and J genes are TRBV7-2 and TRBJ2-7, with 10 bases in between that match TRBD1. The sequence was obtained from a female donor in good health, enrolled as a control in a pregnancy study. The CDR3: CASSSDRGLEQYF. The DNA sequence follows: TGTGCCAGCAGCTCTGACAGGGGGCTCGAGCAGTACTTC.